This T cell receptor (beta chain) appears in the sequencing data of a study of blood T cell repertoires in COVID-19 (dated by TCRdb to about 2020). For context, the study as a whole: Collaborator samples came from the United States, Italy and Spain and covered acute and convalescent phases of COVID-19. The material from the prospective study consisted of cDNA or gDNA derived from T cells, B-cell-depleted T cells, or PBMCs. Where HLA class I and class II types were available, the types were taken from metadata supplied by the sample provider, not from assay-based typing. Samples were obtained from the ongoing ImmuneRACE study (first 160 participants) and from some 1,200 subjects provided by 6 global collaborators. A freely available public database, intended as a resource for researchers studying the immune response to SARS-CoV-2, is where the repertoires were released. The dataset comprised deeply sampled blood TCRbeta repertoires from subjects exposed to, actively infected with, or recovered from COVID-19. The sample metadata nearly always contained a de-identified subject ID, COVID-19 status, age in years and sex.

Each collaborating institution followed its own protocols to collect whole blood in K2EDTA tubes. For TCRbeta analysis, collaborators shipped samples as frozen whole blood, isolated PBMCs, or DNA extracted from either of those sample types. The V and J ends are trimmed by 8 bases and 3 bases, leaving 17 bases between them. The germline V gene encodes CDR1 ENHRY and CDR2 SYGVKD. From the cysteine up to the phenylalanine, the CDR3 has a length of 14 residues. Left in the record is the CDR3 DNA by itself, 42 bases read in frame from the first base. Overall results and qualifications from the work: How much clinical and demographic metadata was included differed by source and by participant, and the metadata was provided uncurated.

Comment on this clone: The clone's antigen remains unknown. Base quality data are lacking; no much larger clone is found one base away.

The immunoSEQ Assay, a bias-controlled multiplex PCR, was used to amplify TCRbeta CDR3 regions from genomic DNA. In the authors' own workflow: Within the assay, amplification of reference gene primers was used to estimate how many nucleated cells each sample contained. To quantify the absolute abundance of each unique TCRbeta CDR3 rearrangement, sequence reads were collapsed and filtered. For each sample, productive Simpson clonality was calculated by taking the square root of Simpson's diversity index across productive rearrangements. The table was pulled from immuneACCESS by TCRdb, which kept in-frame rearrangements only. Such tables lose some clones; where checked, under half of the loss comes from unresolved V genes, and the rest has no known cause. The V and J calls and the clone size are those of that table, but D and trimming were determined from the DNA. The sample includes approximately 140,000 clones, with roughly 86% observed a single time. The ten largest account for over 9.5% of the sample.

The sequenced sample was peripheral blood. The sequence came from a man in his fifties or sixties with active or convalescent COVID-19. The chain was built from TRBV10-3 and TRBJ2-7; perhaps TRBD2 is the D gene, with 5 bases matching. The CDR3 reads CAIEREHRGYEQYF. The nucleotide sequence is TGTGCCATCGAGAGGGAACATCGGGGCTACGAGCAGTACTTC.